This TCR beta chain was sequenced in a study of post-analysis software for immune sequencing data. Turning to this clonotype: As yet, its antigen is unknown.

The V end lost 2 bases, the J end lost 8 bases, and 16 bases lay between the germline ends. The CDR3 spans 15 residues. Study results and caveats: TRBV5-6, TRBV5-1 and TRBV20-1 were among roughly 5 TRBV segments more frequent in patients than controls.

The library was made from cDNA and included unique molecular identifiers. cDNA molecules numbering roughly 0.5 million came from approximately 1 to 10 million T cells. TCRdb itself ran the PCR reads through MiXCR, one entry per CDR3 protein. This sample has hundreds of thousands of distinct CDR3 sequences, with nearly 45% found just once. Sequencing input: blood. This clonotype originated in a girl aged 5-17 years with multiple sclerosis. The rearrangement joins TRBV12-3 or TRBV12-4 to TRBJ2-1, with D possibly TRBD2 on 5 matching bases. CDR3 in DNA: TGTGCCAGCAGTTTACCTCTCCTAGGACTCTATGAGCAGTTCTTC. It is translated as CASSLPLLGLYEQFF.